This T cell receptor beta chain was sequenced for a study of blood T cell repertoires in COVID-19. TCRdb's table, derived via immunoSEQ multiplex PCR, lists solely in-frame clones and lacks some. The sample contains a few hundred thousand clones, around 89% of which appear only once. There are 16 residues in the CDR3. V was pared by 5 bases and J by 2 bases, with 12 bases of the junction left unmatched. Germline V gives CDR1 SGHAT, CDR2 FQNNGV. The clonotype was recovered from a man aged 30-40 years with acute or convalescent COVID-19. The sequencing input was peripheral blood. The rearrangement links TRBV11-2 to TRBJ2-7, with 7 positions matching TRBD2. The CDR3 DNA is TGTGCCAGCAGCCAGCTCTCTAGCGGATTAACCTACGAGCAGTACTTC. This gives the protein CASSQLSSGLTYEQYF.